These T cell receptor beta chains were read from a single sample in a study of blood T cells in healthy people across ages. TCRdb recomputed calls from the 5' RACE reads with MiXCR, one row per CDR3 protein. The repertoire holds 800,000 to 950,000 distinct CDR3 sequences, almost 30% seen once, with 10% in the top ten. Separately, the same data were catalogued under a study of T cells of mothers and their children.

Sequenced material: blood. The source of these receptors is a woman between 40 and 55 years old in good health. Each CDR3 is given with its conserved first and last residue. A D gene is named only where the DNA matches it firmly. Only part of the rows carry a size: once, few, many, or a class if the clone is expanded.

CDR3 protein | CDR3 DNA | J gene | D gene | clone size | V gene
CASSLAPADYEQYF | TGTGCCAGCAGTTTAGCCCCAGCTGACTACGAGCAGTACTTC | TRBJ2-7 | NA | many | TRBV12-3/TRBV12-4
CASSLGGARTEAFF | TGCGCCAGCAGCTTGGGGGGGGCGAGGACTGAAGCTTTCTTT | TRBJ1-1 | NA | few | TRBV5-1
CSATWETQYF | TGCAGTGCTACGTGGGAGACCCAGTACTTC | TRBJ2-5 | NA | many | TRBV20-1
CASNDGQGREQYF | TGTGCCAGCAATGACGGACAGGGACGCGAGCAGTACTTC | TRBJ2-7 | TRBD1 | many | TRBV9
CASSSRALGYTF | TGTGCCAGCAGTAGTAGGGCCCTTGGCTACACCTTC | TRBJ1-2 | NA | NA | TRBV28
CASSLDRVAWGSGNTIYF | TGTGCCAGCAGTTTGGACAGAGTCGCTTGGGGTTCTGGAAACACCATATATTTT | TRBJ1-3 | NA | NA | TRBV28
CASSEGVSYNSPLHF | TGTGCCAGCAGTGAAGGAGTGTCCTATAATTCACCCCTCCACTTT | TRBJ1-6 | NA | few | TRBV25-1
CASSSGTRSSYEQYF | TGCGCCAGCAGCTCAGGGACACGAAGCTCCTACGAGCAGTACTTC | TRBJ2-7 | NA | NA | TRBV5-1
CAWGQGFNGYTF | TGTGCCTGGGGGCAGGGGTTTAATGGCTACACCTTC | TRBJ1-2 | NA | NA | TRBV30
CASSDRGQGHQPQHF | TGTGCCAGCAGTGATAGGGGACAGGGGCACCAGCCCCAGCATTTT | TRBJ1-5 | TRBD1 | few | TRBV6-1
CASKTGVSSNQPQHF | TGTGCCAGCAAGACAGGGGTTAGTAGCAATCAGCCCCAGCATTTT | TRBJ1-5 | TRBD1 | few | TRBV2
CASSQQDSGWETQYF | TGCGCCAGCAGCCAACAGGATTCAGGGTGGGAGACCCAGTACTTC | TRBJ2-5 | NA | NA | TRBV4-1
CASRQGAQRPGNTIYF | TGTGCCAGCAGGCAGGGGGCGCAAAGACCTGGAAACACCATATATTTT | TRBJ1-3 | TRBD1 | NA | TRBV28
CASSLRGDRASSYNSPLHF | TGTGCCAGCAGCTTAAGGGGGGACAGGGCAAGCTCCTATAATTCACCCCTCCACTTT | TRBJ1-6 | TRBD1 | few | TRBV7-2
CASSQDGSRGGTDTQYF | TGTGCCAGCAGCCAAGATGGTTCGCGGGGGGGCACAGATACGCAGTATTTT | TRBJ2-3 | TRBD2 | NA | TRBV3-1
CASSLSVGSSNEQFF | TGTGCCAGCAGTTTATCGGTCGGTAGCAGCAATGAGCAGTTCTTC | TRBJ2-1 | NA | many | TRBV27
CASSLASSGGIFQETQYF | TGTGCCAGCAGCTTAGCGTCTAGCGGGGGGATTTTTCAAGAGACCCAGTACTTC | TRBJ2-5 | TRBD2 | many | TRBV7-2
CASSLQNRGPSSYNEQFF | TGCGCCAGCAGCCTACAAAACCGGGGGCCGAGCTCCTACAATGAGCAGTTCTTC | TRBJ2-1 | NA | few | TRBV4-3
CASSLQPESSYNEQFF | TGTGCCAGCAGCTTACAGCCAGAGAGCTCCTACAATGAGCAGTTCTTC | TRBJ2-1 | NA | few | TRBV11-1
CASSFAQGMGEQYF | TGCGCCAGCAGCTTTGCCCAGGGAATGGGCGAGCAGTACTTC | TRBJ2-7 | NA | NA | TRBV5-1